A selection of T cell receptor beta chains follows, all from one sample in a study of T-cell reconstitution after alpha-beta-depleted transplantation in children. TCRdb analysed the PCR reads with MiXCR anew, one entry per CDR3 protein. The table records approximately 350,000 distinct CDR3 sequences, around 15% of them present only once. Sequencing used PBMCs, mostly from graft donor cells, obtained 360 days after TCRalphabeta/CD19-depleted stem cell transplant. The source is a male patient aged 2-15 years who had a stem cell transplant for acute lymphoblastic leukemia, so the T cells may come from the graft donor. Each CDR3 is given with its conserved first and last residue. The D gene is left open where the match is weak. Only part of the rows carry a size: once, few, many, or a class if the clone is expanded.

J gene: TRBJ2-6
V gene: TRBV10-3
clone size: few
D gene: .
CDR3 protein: CAISVAGRSGANVLTF
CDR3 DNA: TGTGCCATCAGTGTGGCGGGGAGATCTGGGGCCAACGTCCTGACTTTC

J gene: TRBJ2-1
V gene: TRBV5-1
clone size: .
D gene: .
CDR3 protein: CASSYRLDEQFF
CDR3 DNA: TGCGCCAGCAGCTACAGGTTGGATGAGCAGTTCTTC

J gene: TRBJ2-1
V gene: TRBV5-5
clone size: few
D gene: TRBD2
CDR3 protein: CASRTSEDEQFF
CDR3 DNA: TGTGCCAGCAGAACTAGCGAGGATGAGCAGTTCTTC

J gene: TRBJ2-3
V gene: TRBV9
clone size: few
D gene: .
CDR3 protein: CASSVRSLPPDTQYF
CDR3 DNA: TGTGCCAGCAGCGTACGGTCCCTGCCGCCAGATACGCAGTATTTT

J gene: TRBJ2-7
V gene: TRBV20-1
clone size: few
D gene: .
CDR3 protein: CSALSGTAVYEQYF
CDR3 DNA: TGCAGTGCTCTTTCCGGGACTGCAGTCTACGAGCAGTACTTC

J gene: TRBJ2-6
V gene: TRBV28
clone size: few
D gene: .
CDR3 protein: CASKRGARSGANVLTF
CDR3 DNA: TGTGCCAGCAAGAGGGGTGCTCGCTCTGGGGCCAACGTCCTGACTTTC

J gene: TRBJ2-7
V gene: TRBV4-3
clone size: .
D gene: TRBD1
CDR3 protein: CASSQGTGFGEQYF
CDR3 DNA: TGCGCCAGCAGCCAAGGGACAGGGTTCGGCGAGCAGTACTTC

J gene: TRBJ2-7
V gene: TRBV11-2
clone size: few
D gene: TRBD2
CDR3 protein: CATSHLRLAGLTYEQYF
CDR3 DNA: TGTGCCACCTCGCATCTGAGACTAGCGGGACTCACCTACGAGCAGTACTTC

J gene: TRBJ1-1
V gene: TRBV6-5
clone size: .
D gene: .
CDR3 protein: CASSRQNTEAFF
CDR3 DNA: TGTGCCAGCAGCAGACAGAACACTGAAGCTTTCTTT

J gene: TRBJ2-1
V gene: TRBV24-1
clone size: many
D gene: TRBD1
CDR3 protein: CATSDSGTENNEQFF
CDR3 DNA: TGTGCCACCAGTGATTCCGGGACAGAGAACAATGAGCAGTTCTTC

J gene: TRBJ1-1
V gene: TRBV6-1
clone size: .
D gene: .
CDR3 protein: CASSQSSTNTEAFF
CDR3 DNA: TGTGCCAGCAGTCAGAGTTCTACGAACACTGAAGCTTTCTTT

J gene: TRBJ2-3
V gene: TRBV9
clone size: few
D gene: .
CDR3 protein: CASSVNGGITDTQYF
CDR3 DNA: TGTGCCAGCAGCGTGAACGGGGGAATCACAGATACGCAGTATTTT